These 32 T cell receptor beta chains were all obtained from the same sample, sequenced in a study of radiation and T cells in renal cell carcinoma (dated by TCRdb to 2020 to 2022). The protocol used for the library was the immunoSEQ multiplex PCR assay. The clones in this table, taken by TCRdb from immuneACCESS, are in-frame only. Not every clone is retained; where verified, under half of the shortfall comes from an unresolved V gene, and the cause of the rest is unknown. Counted in this sample were some 97,000 clones; around 83% of them appeared once. The ten largest clones capture roughly 7.9% of the sample. The sample's time point label is to be understood as: blood 4 weeks post-SBRT, at nephrectomy. This sample's treatment or condition label indicates: 15 Gy SBRT to primary tumor, nephrectomy 4 weeks later. Source: blood, taken from a patient whose treatment included radiotherapy and nephrectomy. These receptors were obtained from a man in his sixties with renal cell carcinoma.

The chain is built from TRBV7-2 and TRBJ2-4, with TRBD2 matching 8 bases. CDR1 and CDR2 (germline): SGHTA, FQGNSA. J was trimmed by 7 bases and V by 7 bases; bases with no gene match: 3. This CDR3 has 12 residues. In DNA form, the CDR3 reads TGTGCCAGCACCTCGGGGGGGAACATTCAGTACTTC. This codes for CASTSGGNIQYF.

This clone was observed a few times. The chain joins TRBV27 to TRBJ2-7; D unclear. Germline-derived CDR1 and CDR2 are MNHEY and SMNVEV (reference sequence). This CDR3 contains 14 residues. V lost 4 bases, J lost 0 bases, and 10 bases lay in between. CDR3 protein: CASSSYPSSYEQYF. The CDR3, as DNA: TGTGCCAGCAGTTCATACCCTAGCTCCTACGAGCAGTACTTC.

This clone has more than one count but fewer than ten. CDR3 in amino acids: CASSLSTGATSGRTDTQYF. The CDR3 nucleotides read TGTGCCAGCAGTTTATCCACAGGAGCGACTAGCGGGCGGACAGATACGCAGTATTTT. This chain connects TRBV27 to TRBJ2-3; 10 bases are a match to TRBD2. Trimming took 0 bases from V and 3 from J; bases not matched to a gene: 12. CDR1 MNHEY and CDR2 SMNVEV come from the germline V gene (reference sequence). The CDR3 is made up of 19 amino acids.

V and J are TRBV19 and TRBJ2-3, with 9 positions matching TRBD2. V dropped 3 bases and J dropped 2; count of bases not matched to a gene: 6. Germline CDR1 LNHDA, CDR2 SQIVND (reference sequence). The CDR3 contains 16 residues. The CDR3 sequence is CASSIWTSDYTDTQYF. In DNA form, the CDR3 reads TGTGCCAGTAGTATCTGGACTAGCGACTACACAGATACGCAGTATTTT.

This chain joins TRBV7-9 and TRBJ2-1; D remains ambiguous. The V end lost 0 bases, the J end lost 9 bases, and 15 bases lay between the germline ends. The CDR3 is 15 residues long. In germline, CDR1 is SEHNR, CDR2 FQNEAQ (reference sequence). The CDR3 loop is CASSLANSPASEQFF. CDR3 in DNA: TGTGCCAGCAGCTTAGCTAATAGTCCCGCTTCTGAGCAGTTCTTC.

The chain combines TRBV27 with TRBJ2-1; D ambiguous. Per germline, CDR1 MNHEY and CDR2 SMNVEV (reference sequence). The CDR3 length is 14 residues. The V end lost 2 bases, the J end lost 3 bases, and 8 bases lay between the germline ends. DNA for the CDR3: TGTGCCAGCAGTTTAGGATTCGTCTACAATGAGCAGTTCTTC. It encodes CASSLGFVYNEQFF.

The rearrangement links TRBV28 to TRBJ1-5, with D possibly matching TRBD1 (5 bases). The CDR3 covers 14 residues. V was shortened by 4 bases and J by 1 base, with 8 bases between the two germline ends. Germline assignment: CDR1 MDHEN and CDR2 SYDVKM. The CDR3 nucleotides are TGTGCCAGCAGTTGGGGGACCAGCAATCAGCCCCAGCATTTT. This codes for CASSWGTSNQPQHF.

V gene TRBV28 combines with J gene TRBJ1-3; D not certain. CDR1 is MDHEN and CDR2 is SYDVKM in the germline V gene. The CDR3 has 14 amino acids. The ends were cut back, 4 bases at V and 0 bases at J, with 7 bases in the middle. CDR3 amino acids: CASSWWHSGNTIYF. CDR3 DNA sequence: TGTGCCAGCAGTTGGTGGCACTCTGGAAACACCATATATTTT. Full variable domain (missing parts from reference TRBV28 and TRBJ1-3): DVKVTQSSRYLVKRTGEKVFLECVQDMDHENMFWYRQDPGLGLRLIYFSYDVKMKEKGDIPEGYSVSREKKERFSLILESASTNQTSMYLCASSWWHSGNTIYFGEGSWLTVV.

The table lists this clone with a few counts. The gene calls are TRBV11-2 and TRBJ1-1, with no clear D. The CDR3 runs 14 residues. Trimming cost V 2 bases and J 1 base, with 8 bases left between them. Germline V gives CDR1 SGHAT, CDR2 FQNNGV. Here the CDR3 DNA reads TGTGCCAGCAGCTTATTTCCAGGGAACACTGAAGCTTTCTTT. The encoded protein is CASSLFPGNTEAFF.

The chain uses TRBV6-5 and TRBJ2-7; TRBD1 matches 10 bases. V dropped 3 bases and J dropped 0; count of bases not matched to a gene: 2. The CDR3 covers 15 residues. The germline V gene has CDR1 MNHEY and CDR2 SVGAGI. This CDR3 is CASSYGTGVSYEQYF. CDR3 coding DNA: TGTGCCAGCAGTTATGGGACAGGGGTCTCCTACGAGCAGTACTTC.

The chain employs TRBV6-5 and TRBJ2-3; TRBD2 matches at 7 bases. With V trimmed by 2 bases and J by 0 bases, 5 bases remained unmatched. The germline CDR1 and CDR2 sequences are MNHEY and SVGAGI. The CDR3 contains 16 residues. In nucleotides, the CDR3 is TGTGCCAGCAGTTACACCCGTAGCGGGAGCACAGATACGCAGTATTTT. Protein sequence: CASSYTRSGSTDTQYF.

The J gene is TRBJ2-5, the V gene TRBV18; no firm D call. This CDR3 is built from 13 residues. The V and J ends lost 2 bases and 1 base respectively, with 5 bases between them. Germline V gene lookup returns CDR1 KGHSH and CDR2 LQKENI. The CDR3 region is CASSPDPQETQYF. DNA of the CDR3: TGTGCCAGCTCACCAGATCCCCAAGAGACCCAGTACTTC.

This clone showed up just once. The chain uses TRBV10-2 and TRBJ2-7; no firm D call. The CDR3 contains 12 residues. The V gene lost 7 bases and the J gene lost 7 bases, with 14 bases spanning the gap. CDR1 and CDR2 from the germline V gene are WSHSY and SAAADI. The DNA of the CDR3 is TGCGCCAGCACCGAGCAAGGTGGGGAGCAGTACTTC. Its translation is CASTEQGGEQYF.

This clone was recorded a few times. The chain has TRBV16 and TRBJ2-5, with D possibly TRBD1 on 6 matching bases. The CDR3 length is 15 residues. Germline V gives CDR1 KGHSY, CDR2 FQNENV. V was cut by 5 bases and J by 3 bases, with 16 bases left in between. The CDR3 nucleotides read TGTGCCAGCAGCGGGCGAAGAGGGGGAGAAGAGACCCAGTACTTC. Its protein product is CASSGRRGGEETQYF.

V is TRBV19 and J is TRBJ2-1, with TRBD1 as a possible D gene (6 bases). The CDR3 runs 15 residues. CDR1 and CDR2 (germline): LNHDA, SQIVND (reference sequence). Deletions cut 6 bases from V and 7 bases from J, with 19 bases between. As DNA, the CDR3 is TGTGCCAGTAGCCACAAAGGGGGTGGTCCGAATGAGCAGTTCTTC. It codes for CASSHKGGGPNEQFF.

V gene TRBV20-1 combines with J gene TRBJ2-5, with D perhaps matching TRBD2 (6 bases). Germline V lookup: CDR1 DFQATT, CDR2 SNEGSKA (reference sequence). The CDR3 sequence is 11 residues long. CDR3 residues: CSLSGQETQYF. CDR3 bases: TGCAGCCTCAGCGGGCAAGAGACCCAGTACTTC.

This clone was detected a few times. The gene calls are TRBV19 and TRBJ1-2, with 8 bases aligning to TRBD1. Unmatched junction bases numbered 5, after V lost 3 bases and J lost 8 bases. Per germline, CDR1 LNHDA and CDR2 SQIVND (reference sequence). This CDR3 spans 13 amino acids. The CDR3 DNA sequence: TGTGCCAGTAGTATCACAGGGGGGGACGGCTACACCTTC. Protein sequence: CASSITGGDGYTF.

The chain uses TRBV11-2 and TRBJ2-7, with a tentative D call TRBD1 (5 bases). The V and J ends lost 5 bases and 2 bases respectively, with 19 bases between them. The CDR3 spans 16 residues. In germline, CDR1 is SGHAT, CDR2 FQNNGV. The CDR3 nucleotides are TGTGCCAGCAGCACGCACCGCAGGGTGGAAGCCTACGAGCAGTACTTC. Translated, it gives CASSTHRRVEAYEQYF. The variable domain in full, with the rest retrieved from reference TRBV11-2 and TRBJ2-7, is EAGVAQSPRYKIIEKRQSVAFWCNPISGHATLYWYQQILGQGPKLLIQFQNNGVVDDSQLPKDRFSAERLKGVDSTLKIQPAKLEDSAVYLCASSTHRRVEAYEQYFGPGTRLTVT.

The chain employs TRBV4-3 and TRBJ2-2; perhaps D is TRBD1 or TRBD2 (5 bases each). This CDR3 has 15 amino acids. The V gene lost 1 base and the J gene lost 5 bases, with 11 bases spanning the gap. CDR1 and CDR2 (germline): LGHNA, YSLEER. This CDR3 is CASSQGGLPTGELFF. CDR3 bases: TGCGCCAGCAGCCAAGGGGGGTTACCAACCGGGGAGCTGTTTTTT.

The rearrangement links TRBV5-4 to TRBJ2-7; 7 nucleotides line up with TRBD2. The CDR3 is made up of 15 amino acids. J was trimmed by 0 bases and V by 0 bases; bases with no gene match: 3. In germline, CDR1 is SGHNT, CDR2 YYREEE (reference sequence). The CDR3 DNA reads TGTGCCAGCAGCTTGGGGACTAGGAGCTCCTACGAGCAGTACTTC. Amino acids: CASSLGTRSSYEQYF.

The chain is built from TRBV5-1 and TRBJ1-2; D gene ambiguous. This CDR3 has 17 amino acids. V was pared by 4 bases and J by 3 bases, with 22 bases between. CDR1 SGHRS and CDR2 YFSETQ come from the germline V gene. As DNA, the CDR3 is TGCGCCAGCAGCCCGGAAGGTAGGGCAGGCCGGGACTATGGCTACACCTTC. Protein product: CASSPEGRAGRDYGYTF.

V usage is TRBV30 and J usage is TRBJ1-5; D remains unclear. This CDR3 has 12 amino acids. Trimming took 1 base from V and 3 from J, leaving 4 bases between them. CDR1 is GTSNPN and CDR2 is SVGIG in the germline V gene (reference sequence). CDR3 residues: CAWSGPNQPQHF. DNA for the CDR3: TGTGCCTGGAGTGGACCCAATCAGCCCCAGCATTTT.

This sequence joins TRBV29-1 and TRBJ2-1; 9 bases line up with TRBD1. The germline V gene has CDR1 SQVTM and CDR2 ANQGSEA. The CDR3 consists of 16 residues. The trim removed 5 bases at V and 0 bases at J, leaving 8 bases unmatched. The CDR3 DNA reads TGCAGCGTTCACTCACCGGGACAGGGCTCCTACAATGAGCAGTTCTTC. It codes for CSVHSPGQGSYNEQFF.

In this sample, this clone turned up a few times. V is TRBV19 and J is TRBJ1-2, with TRBD1 identical over 9 bases. The V gene's germline CDR1 is LNHDA and CDR2 SQIVND (reference sequence). The CDR3 consists of 14 residues. Trimming took 6 bases from V and 5 from J; bases not matched to a gene: 7. The CDR3 DNA follows: TGTGCCAGTAGATTCGACAGGGGGGCGTATGGCTACACCTTC. Amino acid sequence: CASRFDRGAYGYTF.

The rearrangement uses TRBV5-1 and TRBJ2-7, with 13 bases fitting TRBD2. CDR3 length: 14 amino acids. J lost 7 bases, V lost 4 bases, and 5 bases had no gene match. Germline loops: CDR1 SGHRS, CDR2 YFSETQ. The CDR3 bases are TGCGCCAGCAGCCCCAGGGGACTAGCGGGAGAGCAGTACTTC. Its translation: CASSPRGLAGEQYF.

The chain links TRBV5-6 to TRBJ1-4; no clear D gene. The germline V gene encodes CDR1 SGHDT and CDR2 YYEEEE. V shed 2 bases and J shed 1 base, with 6 bases lying between them. This CDR3 is built from 14 residues. CDR3 sequence: CASSFAGTNEKLFF. The DNA for the CDR3 is TGTGCCAGCAGCTTCGCGGGAACTAATGAAAAACTGTTTTTT.

The rearrangement uses TRBV7-9 and TRBJ2-7, with D hard to call. Germline lookup yields CDR1 SEHNR and CDR2 FQNEAQ (reference sequence). Trimming stripped 2 bases from V and 2 bases from J, with 7 bases between. The CDR3 length is 13 residues. This CDR3 is CASSLTPAYEQYF. Written as DNA, the CDR3 is TGTGCCAGCAGCTTAACCCCCGCCTACGAGCAGTACTTC.

The chain uses TRBV2 and TRBJ2-4; D is undetermined. This CDR3 contains 15 residues. Trimming took off 3 bases at V and 0 bases at J, with 9 bases between the two ends. The germline V gene encodes CDR1 SNHLY and CDR2 FYNNEI. DNA for the CDR3: TGTGCCAGCAGTGATGGCATACTAGCCAAAAACATTCAGTACTTC. This encodes CASSDGILAKNIQYF.

This clone has a single count. V gene TRBV29-1 combines with J gene TRBJ1-4; the D gene is possibly TRBD1 (5 bases). The CDR3 covers 12 residues. V was pared by 4 bases and J by 11 bases, with 14 bases between. From germline, CDR1 is SQVTM and CDR2 ANQGSEA. The CDR3 is CSVGDGDSKLFF. Written as DNA, the CDR3 is TGCAGCGTTGGGGACGGGGATTCGAAACTGTTTTTT.

The chain has TRBV4-1 and TRBJ1-4, with unresolved D. Germline CDR1 MGHRA, CDR2 YSYEKL. The CDR3 runs to 16 residues. Trimming stripped 0 bases from V and 8 bases from J, with 16 bases between. The CDR3 loop reads CASSQEVTPVREKLFF. The DNA for the CDR3 is TGCGCCAGCAGCCAAGAAGTGACACCCGTCCGGGAAAAACTGTTTTTT.

The chain carries TRBV25-1 and TRBJ2-1, with 8 bases fitting TRBD1. After removal of 0 bases from V and 6 bases from J, the junction contained 7 bases not matched to a gene. The CDR3 consists of 16 residues. The germline gives CDR1 MGHDK, CDR2 SYGVNS. Here the CDR3 DNA reads TGTGCCAGCAGTGAATATAGGGGGACAGGTGCCAATGAGCAGTTCTTC. Residues: CASSEYRGTGANEQFF.

The chain uses TRBV11-1 and TRBJ2-2; 7 positions agree with TRBD1. The CDR3 is 15 residues long. Germline loops: CDR1 SGHAT, CDR2 FQDESV (reference sequence). Losses at the gene ends were 5 bases for V and 1 base for J; bases not matched to a gene: 4. The CDR3 nucleotides read TGTGCCAGCAGCCGTTCAGGGGGGAACACCGGGGAGCTGTTTTTT. This translates into CASSRSGGNTGELFF.